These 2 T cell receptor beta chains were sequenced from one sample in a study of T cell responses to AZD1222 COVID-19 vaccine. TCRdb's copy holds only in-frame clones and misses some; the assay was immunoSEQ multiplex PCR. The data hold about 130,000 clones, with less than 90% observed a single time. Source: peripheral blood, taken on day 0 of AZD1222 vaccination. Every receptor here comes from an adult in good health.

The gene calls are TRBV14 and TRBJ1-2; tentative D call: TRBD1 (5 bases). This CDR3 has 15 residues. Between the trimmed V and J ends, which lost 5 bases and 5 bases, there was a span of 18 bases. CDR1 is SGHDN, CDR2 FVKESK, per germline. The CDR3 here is CASSLRGAPFYGYTF. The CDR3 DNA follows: TGTGCCAGCAGCTTAAGGGGCGCTCCCTTTTATGGCTACACCTTC.

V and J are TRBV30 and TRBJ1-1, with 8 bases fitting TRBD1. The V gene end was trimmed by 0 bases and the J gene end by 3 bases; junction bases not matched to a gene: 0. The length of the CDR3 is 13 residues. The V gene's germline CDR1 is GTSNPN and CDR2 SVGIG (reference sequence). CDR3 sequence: CAWSVQGDTEAFF. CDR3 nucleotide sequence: TGTGCCTGGAGTGTACAGGGGGACACTGAAGCTTTCTTT.